This T cell receptor (beta chain) is from a study of T cells in women clearing cervical HPV infection. Looking at the study overall: Blood came at first lesion visit for cases, post-clearance for controls.

V lost 4 bases, J lost 5 bases, and 15 bases lay in between. In germline, CDR1 is SNHLY, CDR2 FYNNEI. This CDR3 spans 16 amino acids. Cervical HPV DNA detected by MY09/MY11 PCR, typed by dot-blot. Comment on this clone: The read ends 3 residues shy of where the CDR3 ends; the end is completed using the germline J gene.

Libraries were prepared by immunoSEQ multiplex PCR; TCRdb keeps only in-frame clonotypes and omits some of them. The listing records roughly 29,000 clones. This TCR was recovered from a woman aged 18 to 75 with a cervical HPV16 infection that either progressed to CIN3+ or cleared (not recorded which). The chain links TRBV2 to TRBJ1-6; D remains unclear. Sequenced input: blood buffy coat. CDR3 region: CASSVEQMTNNSPLHF. The sequenced part of the CDR3 DNA is TGTGCCAGCAGTGTGGAGCAGATGACAAATAATTCACCC.